Presented here are 22 T cell receptor beta chains from one specimen sequenced in a study of blood T cells in healthy people across ages. A sample-barcoded 5' primer and a J-beta primer mix were used in a second PCR of roughly 7 to 12 cycles. MiXCR was run by TCRdb on the 5' RACE reads, yielding one entry per CDR3 protein. The sample comprises about 400,000 distinct CDR3 sequences, approximately 52% of which are singletons, and approximately 51% rests with the top ten. Material for sequencing was blood. The receptors derive from a man in his 60s in good health.

The chain recombines TRBV10-3 with TRBJ2-5; no clear D. The end of the DNA aligns better with TRBJ2-7, so the J call may be wrong. Germline V CDR1 and CDR2: ENHRY, SYGVKD. There are 12 residues in the CDR3. The CDR3 sequence: CAISEVGNEQYF. The CDR3 DNA is TGTGCCATCAGTGAAGTAGGGAACGAGCAGTACTTC.

This clonotype was found once. V gene TRBV30 combines with J gene TRBJ1-6; perhaps TRBD1 as D (6 bases). CDR1 and CDR2 from the germline V gene are GTSNPN and SVGIG (reference sequence). Deletions cut 3 bases from V and 5 bases from J, with 11 bases between. CDR3 length equals 14 residues. The CDR3 DNA sequence: TGTGCCTGGAGGGACAGTCATCATAATTCACCCCTCCACTTT. Protein: CAWRDSHHNSPLHF. The variable domain in full, with the rest retrieved from reference TRBV30 and TRBJ1-6, is SQTIHQWPATLVQPVGSPLSLECTVEGTSNPNLYWYRQAAGRGLQLLFYSVGIGQISSEVPQNLSASRPQDRQFILSSKKLLLSDSGFYLCAWRDSHHNSPLHFGNGTRLTVT.

V gene TRBV15 combines with J gene TRBJ2-1, with D perhaps assigned TRBD1 or TRBD2 (6 bases each). The ends were cut back, 3 bases at V and 0 bases at J, with 15 bases in the middle. Germline lookup yields CDR1 LNHNV and CDR2 YYDKDF (reference sequence). CDR3 length: 17 residues. The DNA for the CDR3 is TGTGCCACCAGCAGCATAGGGGGGCGCAGCTCCTACAATGAGCAGTTCTTC. Encoded protein: CATSSIGGRSSYNEQFF.

The chain has TRBV28 and TRBJ2-7; the D gene could be TRBD1 or TRBD2 (5 bases each). Looked up from germline, CDR1 is MDHEN and CDR2 is SYDVKM. The CDR3 spans 15 residues. Trimming left V 4 bases short and J 4 bases short, with 17 bases between. In nucleotides, the CDR3 is TGTGCCAGCAGTTCCAGGAGAGGGGCCTATTACGAGCAGTACTTC. It translates to CASSSRRGAYYEQYF.

Turning to this clonotype: A junction boundary mismatches the germline segment, possibly from a read error. This chain uses TRBV7-6 with TRBJ2-5; TRBD1 aligns across 7 bases. The length of the CDR3 is 15 residues. The V gene's germline CDR1 is SGHVS and CDR2 FNYEAQ. DNA of the CDR3: TGTGTCAGCAGCTTACAAACAGGGGCTGGCTACGGGCAGTACTTC. Its translation: CVSSLQTGAGYGQYF.

Only a few counts were recorded for this clonotype. This chain connects TRBV28 to TRBJ2-5; tentative D call: TRBD2 (7 bases). V lost 5 bases and J 5 bases, leaving 21 bases between the germline ends. The CDR3 has 16 residues. Per the germline V gene, CDR1 is MDHEN and CDR2 is SYDVKM. The CDR3: CASSGSQRGGLETQYF. Written as DNA, the CDR3 is TGTGCCAGCAGTGGTTCCCAGAGGGGGGGACTGGAGACCCAGTACTTC.

This clonotype has just a few counts. CDR3 sequence (DNA): TGTGCCAGCAGCCAAGAAGGACCTAGCGACAGCACAGATACGCAGTATTTT. This codes for CASSQEGPSDSTDTQYF. V gene TRBV3-1 combines with J gene TRBJ2-3; TRBD2 might be the D (6 bases). V was shortened by 0 bases and J by 0 bases, with 13 bases between the two germline ends. This CDR3 comprises 17 residues. Looked up from germline, CDR1 is LGHDT and CDR2 is YNNKEL (reference sequence).

V is TRBV11-2 and J is TRBJ1-2; D remains ambiguous. Looked up from germline, CDR1 is SGHAT and CDR2 is FQNNGV. The CDR3 sequence is 12 residues long. Trimming stripped 5 bases from V and 8 bases from J, with 12 bases between. The CDR3 sequence is CASSLSRPGYTF. DNA for the CDR3: TGTGCCAGCAGCCTGAGTCGGCCCGGCTACACCTTC.

This clonotype was found once. The chain uses TRBV5-1 and TRBJ2-3; maybe TRBD1 (5 bases). The germline V gene has CDR1 SGHRS and CDR2 YFSETQ. The CDR3 runs to 15 residues. With 5 bases removed from V and 0 bases from J, the gap between germline ends came to 13 bases. This CDR3 reads CASSARAGSTDTQYF. DNA for the CDR3: TGCGCCAGCAGTGCCCGGGCAGGGAGCACAGATACGCAGTATTTT. The variable domain in full, with the rest retrieved from reference TRBV5-1 and TRBJ2-3, is KAGVTQTPRYLIKTRGQQVTLSCSPISGHRSVSWYQQTPGQGLQFLFEYFSETQRNKGNFPGRFSGRQFSNSRSEMNVSTLELGDSALYLCASSARAGSTDTQYFGPGTRLTVL.

V usage is TRBV3-1 and J usage is TRBJ2-3; weak D call: TRBD2 (5 bases). This CDR3 comprises 15 residues. Germline V gene data show CDR1 as LGHDT and CDR2 as YNNKEL (reference sequence). Trimming took off 2 bases at V and 2 bases at J, with 11 bases between the two ends. The CDR3 DNA follows: TGTGCCAGCAGCCAACAAAGGACTCACACAGATACGCAGTATTTT. This encodes CASSQQRTHTDTQYF.

The rearrangement links TRBV20-1 to TRBJ2-3; 8 bases line up with TRBD2. This CDR3 has 14 amino acids. The germline V gene has CDR1 DFQATT and CDR2 SNEGSKA (reference sequence). The ends lost 4 bases at V and 0 bases at J; junction bases unmatched: 3. The DNA of the CDR3 is TGCAGTGCTAATCCGGGGGGGAGCACAGATACGCAGTATTTT. This codes for CSANPGGSTDTQYF.

V gene TRBV7-9 combines with J gene TRBJ2-4; tentative D call: TRBD2 (6 bases). This CDR3 has 15 amino acids. With 1 base removed from V and 6 bases from J, the gap between germline ends came to 13 bases. Germline CDR1 and CDR2: SEHNR and FQNEAQ (reference sequence). This chain's CDR3 is CASSLVRGGVNIQYF. Here the CDR3 DNA reads TGTGCCAGCAGCTTAGTACGCGGAGGGGTAAACATTCAGTACTTC.

As concerns this clonotype: Being one base from a much bigger clone, this may be a read error. V usage is TRBV29-1 and J usage is TRBJ2-7; a weak D match, TRBD1 (6 bases). The CDR3 extends over 12 amino acids. Germline loops: CDR1 SQVTM, CDR2 ANQGSEA. The V end lost 6 bases, the J end lost 5 bases, and 14 bases lay between the germline ends. The CDR3 coding sequence is TGCAGCGTCGGCCGGACAGACCACGAGCAGTACTTC. The encoded protein is CSVGRTDHEQYF.

This chain joins TRBV13 and TRBJ2-7; tentative D call: TRBD2 (6 bases). Trimming cost V 5 bases and J 4 bases, with 9 bases left between them. The germline CDR1 and CDR2 sequences are PRHDT and FYEKMQ (reference sequence). The CDR3 runs 12 residues. The CDR3 DNA sequence: TGTGCCAGCAGCGCCAGCGGGTACGAGCAGTACTTC. Translation: CASSASGYEQYF.

This chain links TRBV25-1 with TRBJ1-2; 8 bases map to TRBD1. Losses at the gene ends were 4 bases for V and 6 bases for J; bases not matched to a gene: 4. The germline V gene encodes CDR1 MGHDK and CDR2 SYGVNS. The CDR3 covers 13 residues. In DNA, the CDR3 is TGTGCCAGCAGTGGGGGGACAGGAGATGGCTACACCTTC. Translating it yields CASSGGTGDGYTF.

The rearrangement joins TRBV3-1 to TRBJ2-1, with TRBD2 identical over 10 bases. The trim removed 4 bases at V and 6 bases at J, leaving 6 bases unmatched. CDR1 is LGHDT and CDR2 is YNNKEL in the germline V gene (reference sequence). This CDR3 has 15 amino acids. DNA of the CDR3: TGTGCCAGCAGCCGTGGGACTAGCGTGGGCAATGAGCAGTTCTTC. Its protein is CASSRGTSVGNEQFF.

This clonotype was recorded at least ten times. The chain is built from TRBV29-1 and TRBJ2-6; D is unresolved. The CDR3 consists of 13 residues. CDR1 and CDR2 from the germline V gene are SQVTM and ANQGSEA. V was pared by 4 bases and J by 1 base, with 5 bases between. CDR3 DNA: TGCAGCGTTGCAGCGTCTGGGGCCAACGTCCTGACTTTC. Translated: CSVAASGANVLTF.

With regard to this clonotype: The junction departs from the called germline gene at one end, perhaps through a read error. The J gene is TRBJ2-1, the V gene TRBV11-2, with D possibly being TRBD2 (6 bases). The germline gives CDR1 SGHAT, CDR2 FQNNGV. CDR3 size: 13 residues. The CDR3 reads CAGSWLASGEGFF. CDR3 nucleotide sequence: TGTGCCGGCAGCTGGCTAGCGTCCGGAGAGGGGTTCTTC.

Note on this clonotype: At one end, the junction sequence differs from germline, possibly due to a read error. The V and J genes are TRBV2 and TRBJ1-2; 7 bases fit TRBD1. The CDR3 contains 12 residues. Germline V lookup: CDR1 SNHLY, CDR2 FYNNEI. The CDR3, as DNA: TGCGCCAGCAGGGGACAGATGGATGGCTACACCTTC. Its translation: CASRGQMDGYTF.

This clonotype was detected a few times. The CDR3 spells CASSPRGSPRDEQFF. For the CDR3, the DNA is TGTGCCAGCAGTCCTAGAGGGAGCCCCCGGGATGAGCAGTTCTTC. The genes are TRBV28 and TRBJ2-1, with D perhaps TRBD2 (5 bases). Trimming pared 5 bases from V and 8 bases from J, leaving 19 bases between. The CDR3 length is 15 residues. CDR1 MDHEN and CDR2 SYDVKM come from the germline V gene.

The chain uses TRBV20-1 and TRBJ2-3, with a tentative D call TRBD1 (6 bases). The CDR3 is made up of 15 amino acids. The V gene's germline CDR1 is DFQATT and CDR2 SNEGSKA (reference sequence). Trimming took 0 bases from V and 2 from J, leaving 12 bases between them. This CDR3 reads CSARESGTPTDTQYF. DNA for the CDR3: TGCAGTGCTAGAGAATCCGGGACACCCACAGATACGCAGTATTTT.

This clonotype was recorded a few times. The chain recombines TRBV28 with TRBJ2-3; D might be TRBD1 (9 bases). The CDR3 is 19 amino acids. The ends were cut back, 2 bases at V and 10 bases at J, with 31 bases in the middle. In germline, CDR1 is MDHEN, CDR2 SYDVKM. CDR3 sequence reads: CASSLGTGLGGTRRTAQYF. As DNA, the CDR3 is TGTGCCAGCAGTTTAGGGACAGGGCTCGGCGGGACTAGGCGAACTGCGCAGTATTTT.